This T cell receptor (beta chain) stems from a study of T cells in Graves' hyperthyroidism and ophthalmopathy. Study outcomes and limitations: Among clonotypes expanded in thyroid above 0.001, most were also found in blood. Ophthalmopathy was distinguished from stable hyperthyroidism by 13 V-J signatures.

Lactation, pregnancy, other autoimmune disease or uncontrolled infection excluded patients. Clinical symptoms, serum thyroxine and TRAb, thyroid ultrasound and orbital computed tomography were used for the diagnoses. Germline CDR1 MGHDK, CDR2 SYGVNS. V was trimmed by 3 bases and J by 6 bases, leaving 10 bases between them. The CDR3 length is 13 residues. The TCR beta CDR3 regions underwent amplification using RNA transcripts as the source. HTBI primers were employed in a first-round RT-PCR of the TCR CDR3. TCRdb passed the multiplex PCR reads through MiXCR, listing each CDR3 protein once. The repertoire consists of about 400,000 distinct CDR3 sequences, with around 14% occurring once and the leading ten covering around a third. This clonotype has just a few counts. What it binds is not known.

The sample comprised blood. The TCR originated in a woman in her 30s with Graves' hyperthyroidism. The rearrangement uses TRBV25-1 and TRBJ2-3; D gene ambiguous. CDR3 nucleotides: TGTGCCAGCAGTGACCCCGGCCGCGATACGCAGTATTTT. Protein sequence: CASSDPGRDTQYF.